This T cell receptor beta chain emerged from a study of T cells in localized non-small cell lung cancer. The CDR3 covers 19 residues. Germline V gene data show CDR1 as SGDLS and CDR2 as YYNGEE. V was cut by 3 bases and J by 5 bases, with 30 bases left in between. Some clones are missing from TCRdb's copy, which holds only in-frame ones; the method was immunoSEQ multiplex PCR. Of some 37,000 clones in the sample, 75% to 90% were seen once. This clonotype was sampled from a woman aged 35-75 years with stage I lung adenocarcinoma. The sample was peripheral blood, taken before any cancer treatment. The gene calls are TRBV9 and TRBJ2-7, with TRBD2 as a possible D gene (6 bases). CDR3 DNA: TGTGCCAGCAGCGCCTGGGGGACTTCCCGGTCACGGCCAGATAACGAGCAGTACTTC. It codes for CASSAWGTSRSRPDNEQYF.